The TCR beta chain under discussion was sequenced for a study of T cell changes during pregnancy in multiple sclerosis. Profiling relied on immunoSEQ multiplex PCR, and the TCRdb table lists in-frame clones only, not all of them. The data show tens of thousands of clones, around nine tenths seen once. V was pared by 5 bases and J by 6 bases, with 16 bases between. The germline V gene encodes CDR1 MNHEY and CDR2 SMNVEV (reference sequence). The CDR3 totals 14 residues. The sequence came from a female donor with multiple sclerosis, enrolled in a pregnancy study. Here the sequenced sample was CD8+ T cells from peripheral blood mononuclear cells, taken in the third trimester of pregnancy. V is TRBV27 and J is TRBJ1-1; D is unresolved. CDR3 amino acids: CASSLTPGGAEAFF. The CDR3 DNA follows: TGTGCCAGCAGTCTGACTCCCGGTGGCGCTGAAGCTTTCTTT.